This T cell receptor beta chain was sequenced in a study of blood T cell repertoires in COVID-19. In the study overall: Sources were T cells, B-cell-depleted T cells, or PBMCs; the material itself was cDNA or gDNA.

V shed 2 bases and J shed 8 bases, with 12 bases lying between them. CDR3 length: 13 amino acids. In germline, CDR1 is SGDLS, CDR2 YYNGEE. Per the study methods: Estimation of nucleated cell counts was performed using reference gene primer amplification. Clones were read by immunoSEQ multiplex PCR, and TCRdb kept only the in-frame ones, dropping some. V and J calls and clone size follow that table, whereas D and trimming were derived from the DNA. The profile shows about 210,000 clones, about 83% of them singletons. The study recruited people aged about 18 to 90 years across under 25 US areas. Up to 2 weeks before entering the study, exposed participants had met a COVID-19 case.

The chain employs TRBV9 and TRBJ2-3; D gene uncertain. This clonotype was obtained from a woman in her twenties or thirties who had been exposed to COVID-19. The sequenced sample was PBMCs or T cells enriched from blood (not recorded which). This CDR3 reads CASSVLGKGTQYF. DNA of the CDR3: TGTGCCAGCAGCGTTCTAGGCAAAGGTACGCAGTATTTT.